One and the same sample provided the 20 T cell receptor beta chains below, sequenced in a study of Ad26.COV2.S vaccination and SARS-CoV-2 variants. The treatment here: some 19 received Ad26.COV2.S at low or high dose, single or two shots; about 5 received placebo; per-sample allocation not given. Collection of the samples took place on day 63 after the first injection of vaccine or placebo. Sequenced by immunoSEQ multiplex PCR; TCRdb stores in-frame clones only, minus some. Here the sample spans about 480,000 clones, around 90% being singletons. Here the sequenced sample was peripheral blood, taken in a trial of Ad26.COV2.S vaccine versus placebo. These receptors all come from a person between 18 and 65 years old who received the Ad26.COV2.S COVID-19 vaccine or a placebo.

CDR3 DNA sequence: TGTGCCAGCAGCTTCGACCAGTTGAGAGGGGCAGCCAATGGCTACACCTTC. This translates into CASSFDQLRGAANGYTF. The genes are TRBV5-4 and TRBJ1-2; D possibly corresponds to TRBD1 (5 bases). The germline V gene has CDR1 SGHNT and CDR2 YYREEE (reference sequence). The CDR3 is 17 amino acids. Trimming stripped 2 bases from V and 6 bases from J, with 23 bases between. The entire variable domain, with the rest obtained from reference TRBV5-4 and TRBJ1-2, is as follows: ETGVTQSPTHLIKTRGQQVTLRCSSQSGHNTVSWYQQALGQGPQFIFQYYREEENGRGNFPPRFSGLQFPNYSSELNVNALELDDSALYLCASSFDQLRGAANGYTFGSGTRLTVV.

The rearrangement joins TRBV28 to TRBJ1-1, with D perhaps matching TRBD1 (5 bases). The CDR3 consists of 18 residues. The V end was cut by 6 bases, the J end by 1 base, with 24 bases between. Germline loops: CDR1 MDHEN, CDR2 SYDVKM. The CDR3 reads CASSPVRGRGGGNTEAFF. The CDR3 region has the DNA TGTGCCAGCAGCCCTGTCCGGGGCAGAGGTGGTGGGAACACTGAAGCTTTCTTT.

The V call is TRBV5-5, the J call TRBJ2-1; D is perhaps TRBD2 (6 bases). The germline V gene has CDR1 SGHKS and CDR2 YYEKEE (reference sequence). Trimming pared 0 bases from V and 5 bases from J, leaving 12 bases between. The CDR3 is 15 residues long. In DNA form, the CDR3 reads TGTGCCAGCAGCTTGGTCGGCGGAGGGGACAATGAGCAGTTCTTC. It specifies CASSLVGGGDNEQFF.

The chain has TRBV6-4 and TRBJ2-1; 9 bases fit TRBD1. The V segment lost 6 bases and the J segment 8 bases; nucleotides outside the gene matches: 8. CDR1 and CDR2 from the germline V gene are MRHNA and SNTAGT. The CDR3 runs 14 residues. CDR3 amino acids: CASSRQGGWDEQFF. DNA for the CDR3: TGTGCCAGCAGCCGACAGGGGGGGTGGGATGAGCAGTTCTTC.

The chain's CDR3 is CASSIGLAGGGDTQYF. Here the CDR3 DNA reads TGCGCCAGCAGCATAGGACTAGCGGGAGGAGGGGATACGCAGTATTTT. The chain recombines TRBV5-1 with TRBJ2-3; TRBD2 aligns across 14 bases. The V gene's germline CDR1 is SGHRS and CDR2 YFSETQ. J was trimmed by 6 bases and V by 4 bases; bases with no gene match: 7. The CDR3 spans 16 residues. The full variable domain, completed using reference TRBV5-1 and TRBJ2-3, is KAGVTQTPRYLIKTRGQQVTLSCSPISGHRSVSWYQQTPGQGLQFLFEYFSETQRNKGNFPGRFSGRQFSNSRSEMNVSTLELGDSALYLCASSIGLAGGGDTQYFGPGTRLTVL.

V gene TRBV29-1 combines with J gene TRBJ2-5, with TRBD2 as a possible D gene (6 bases). The CDR3 contains 12 residues. CDR1 and CDR2 from the germline V gene are SQVTM and ANQGSEA. The V and J ends lost 4 bases and 5 bases respectively, with 11 bases between them. Here the CDR3 DNA reads TGCAGCGTTGTGGCGGGAAGTGAGACCCAGTACTTC. This gives the protein CSVVAGSETQYF.

The V call is TRBV2, the J call TRBJ1-5; the D is unclear. V was pared by 5 bases and J by 0 bases, with 8 bases between. The CDR3 runs to 14 residues. The germline V gene has CDR1 SNHLY and CDR2 FYNNEI. The chain's CDR3 is CASSPDYSNQPQHF. The CDR3 DNA follows: TGTGCCAGCAGTCCTGACTATAGCAATCAGCCCCAGCATTTT.

As for this clone: Other DNA sequences of this sample code for an identical CDR3. J is TRBJ2-3 and V is TRBV9; the D gene is possibly TRBD2 (5 bases). The CDR3 totals 15 residues. Germline-derived CDR1 and CDR2 are SGDLS and YYNGEE. V was pared by 0 bases and J by 1 base, with 9 bases between. This chain's CDR3 is CASSVGAGGTDTQYF. The DNA of the CDR3 is TGTGCCAGCAGCGTAGGGGCGGGCGGCACAGATACGCAGTATTTT.

Comments on this clone: The same CDR3 is also encoded by other DNA sequences in this sample. The chain couples TRBV18 to TRBJ1-1; perhaps TRBD1 as D (5 bases). CDR1 KGHSH and CDR2 LQKENI come from the germline V gene. Deletions cut 1 base from V and 1 base from J, with 7 bases between. The CDR3 runs 14 residues. In DNA, the CDR3 is TGTGCCAGCTCACCACTCGGACAGAACACTGAAGCTTTCTTT. It is translated as CASSPLGQNTEAFF.

The chain combines TRBV2 with TRBJ1-1; D call uncertain. V lost 5 bases to trimming and J lost 4 bases, with 11 bases between them. Germline lookup yields CDR1 SNHLY and CDR2 FYNNEI. This CDR3 region has 13 residues. CDR3 sequence reads: CASSIGRSTEAFF. DNA for the CDR3: TGTGCCAGCAGTATCGGACGGAGCACTGAAGCTTTCTTT.

The rearrangement uses TRBV13 and TRBJ2-7, with 7 positions matching TRBD2. V shed 5 bases and J 0 bases; nucleotides not matched to a gene: 19. The CDR3 loop spans 19 amino acids. Germline CDR1 is PRHDT and CDR2 is FYEKMQ (reference sequence). CDR3 loop: CASSPAPPRFAGVSYEQYF. As DNA, the CDR3 is TGTGCCAGCAGCCCGGCCCCCCCCAGGTTTGCGGGAGTCTCCTACGAGCAGTACTTC.

J is TRBJ1-5 and V is TRBV6-2 or TRBV6-3; possible D gene TRBD1, 5 bases. Germline CDR1 reads MNHEY; CDR2 reads SVGEGT. The CDR3 sequence is 16 residues long. The V end was cut by 4 bases, the J end by 2 bases, with 15 bases between. CDR3 region: CASSSPDKPGNQPQHF. In DNA form, the CDR3 reads TGTGCCAGCAGTTCCCCGGACAAGCCAGGCAATCAGCCCCAGCATTTT.

This chain links TRBV19 with TRBJ2-1, with D tentatively TRBD1 or TRBD2 (5 bases each). CDR1 LNHDA and CDR2 SQIVND come from the germline V gene (reference sequence). This CDR3 has 15 amino acids. The V end was cut by 8 bases, the J end by 6 bases, with 20 bases between. The DNA of the CDR3 is TGTGCCAGTGGGACCGGGACCTCTACCTTCAATGAGCAGTTCTTC. Protein product: CASGTGTSTFNEQFF.

Here the CDR3 DNA reads TGTGCCAGCAGCCAGCCCAGGGGGCGCGTTCAGCCCCAGCATTTT. Its protein is CASSQPRGRVQPQHF. The chain combines TRBV3-1 (or the pseudogene TRBV3-2) with TRBJ1-5; TRBD1 agrees at 8 bases. The V gene end was trimmed by 3 bases and the J gene end by 6 bases; junction bases not matched to a gene: 7. CDR3 length: 15 residues. Germline V CDR1 and CDR2: LGHDT, YNNKEL (reference sequence).

The genes are TRBV5-6 and TRBJ2-7; 10 bases are shared with TRBD2. This CDR3 region has 14 residues. CDR1 and CDR2 (germline): SGHDT, YYEEEE. The V segment lost 4 bases and the J segment 7 bases; nucleotides outside the gene matches: 8. CDR3 region: CASSPVAGGGEQYF. The CDR3, as DNA: TGTGCCAGCAGCCCCGTAGCGGGAGGAGGTGAGCAGTACTTC.

Worth noting for this clone: The sample carries other DNA sequences with the same CDR3. The chain has TRBV7-8 and TRBJ1-1; 9 bases line up with TRBD1. V was clipped by 3 bases and J by 2 bases; unmatched bases: 1. The CDR3 contains 14 residues. Germline V lookup: CDR1 SGHVS, CDR2 FQNEAQ. CDR3 loop: CASSLGQGNTEAFF. DNA for the CDR3: TGTGCCAGCAGCTTGGGACAGGGAAACACTGAAGCTTTCTTT. The variable domain in full, with the rest retrieved from reference TRBV7-8 and TRBJ1-1, is GAGVSQSPRYKVAKRGQDVALRCDPISGHVSLFWYQQALGQGPEFLTYFQNEAQLDKSGLPSDRFFAERPEGSVSTLKIQRTQQEDSAVYLCASSLGQGNTEAFFGQGTRLTVV.

This clone appeared a single time. This sequence joins TRBV19 and TRBJ2-2, with no clear D. V lost 6 bases and J 0 bases, leaving 11 bases between the germline ends. Germline CDR1 reads LNHDA; CDR2 reads SQIVND (reference sequence). This CDR3 is built from 15 residues. CDR3 protein: CASRGAPANTGELFF. The CDR3 nucleotides read TGTGCCAGTAGAGGAGCGCCCGCGAACACCGGGGAGCTGTTTTTT. Variable domain in full (rest from reference TRBV19 and TRBJ2-2): DGGITQSPKYLFRKEGQNVTLSCEQNLNHDAMYWYRQDPGQGLRLIYYSQIVNDFQKGDIAEGYSVSREKKESFPLTVTSAQKNPTAFYLCASRGAPANTGELFFGEGSRLTVL.

The rearrangement uses TRBV28 and TRBJ2-5, with TRBD2 as a possible D gene (6 bases). The V gene lost 6 bases and the J gene lost 3 bases, with 11 bases spanning the gap. Per germline, CDR1 MDHEN and CDR2 SYDVKM. This CDR3 has 13 residues. CDR3 protein: CASSPWGEETQYF. The CDR3 DNA reads TGTGCCAGCAGCCCGTGGGGGGAAGAGACCCAGTACTTC.

The rearrangement uses TRBV7-2 and TRBJ1-2; 12 nucleotides match TRBD1. The V segment lost 5 bases and the J segment 4 bases; nucleotides outside the gene matches: 8. The germline V gene has CDR1 SGHTA and CDR2 FQGNSA. The CDR3 totals 16 residues. CDR3 nucleotide sequence: TGTGCCAGCAGCGCCGGGACAGGGGGCGGAAGCTATGGCTACACCTTC. Translating gives CASSAGTGGGSYGYTF.

The CDR3 bases are TGTGCCAGCAGCCAATATCAGGGGGGGTCCTACGAGCAGTACTTC. Translated, it gives CASSQYQGGSYEQYF. This chain uses TRBV3-1 (or the pseudogene TRBV3-2) with TRBJ2-7; perhaps D is TRBD1 or TRBD2 (7 bases each). V dropped 2 bases and J dropped 1 base, with 12 bases sitting between them. This CDR3 contains 15 residues. The germline gives CDR1 LGHDT, CDR2 YNNKEL (reference sequence).